The clone carrying this TCR beta chain was recorded at least ten times. Its antigen is unidentified. The sample's time point: newly diagnosed GD, antithyroid drugs for less than 3 months. The authors made the TCR library using RNA they extracted from PBMCs. EDTA tubes held approximately 10 milliliters of peripheral blood from each patient. Building of the TCR beta libraries involved iRepertoire HTBI primers and Arm-PCR of CDR3 regions. TCRdb used MiXCR to reprocess the multiplex PCR reads, holding one entry per CDR3 protein. The sample yields around 450,000 distinct CDR3 sequences, 15% seen once. The data stem from a study of regulatory T cells in long-lasting Graves disease. This CDR3 is 14 amino acids long. V was shortened by 0 bases and J by 1 base, with 7 bases between the two germline ends. Germline assignment: CDR1 SGDLS and CDR2 YYNGEE. Whole-study findings and limits: The number of shared public clonotypes was higher in persistent patients (about 3,000) than new patients (approximately 1,000). Relative to newly diagnosed Graves' patients, persistent ones had lower TCR diversity.

The same sample was also used in a study of T cells in Graves' hyperthyroidism and ophthalmopathy. From that report: Separating ophthalmopathy from stable hyperthyroidism was achieved by a 13 V-J model.

The sequence came from a middle-aged woman with Graves disease. The specimen was peripheral blood mononuclear cells (PBMCs), collected at new diagnosis, from a patient treated with antithyroid drugs. The chain is built from TRBV9 and TRBJ1-1; the D is unclear. CDR3 coding DNA: TGTGCCAGCAGCGTAGTAGGGCAGAACACTGAAGCTTTCTTT. Translating gives CASSVVGQNTEAFF.